One T cell receptor beta chain is described in this entry. Its target is unknown. V shed 5 bases and J 0 bases; nucleotides not matched to a gene: 4. CDR1 is SGHNT and CDR2 is YYREEE in the germline V gene (reference sequence). The CDR3 length is 14 residues. Produced via immunoSEQ multiplex PCR; TCRdb's table is partial and in-frame only. This sample carries 2 million to 2.5 million clones, more than 85% of them seen once, and the ten largest clones take about 0.37%. It was into CD45RA+ naive and CD45RA-negative memory subsets that the CD4+ cells were split. The data derive from a study of shared clonotypes between healthy human individuals. Turning to the study itself: Per donor, three plates held CD4 naive cells, three held CD4 memory, two held CD8 naive and one held CD8 memory.

Study-wide points: Rarefaction demonstrated incomplete sorted-subset sequencing despite large depth.

The chain is built from TRBV5-4 and TRBJ1-2; 7 nucleotides line up with TRBD1. The sequencing sample was made of naive CD4+ T cells from PBMCs. Subset in this sample: CD45RA+ positively selected. The sequence derives from a man aged 18 to 30 in good health. Some clones in this sample may be carry-over from other donors' samples. This CDR3 reads CASRGGQPNYGYTF. The CDR3 DNA sequence: TGTGCCAGCAGAGGGGGACAGCCTAACTATGGCTACACCTTC.